The subject of this entry is one T cell receptor beta chain. Its antigen remains unidentified. The J segment lost 1 base and the V segment lost 0 bases, leaving 13 bases of the junction unmatched. The germline CDR1 and CDR2 sequences are SGHKS and YYEKEE (reference sequence). This CDR3 has 19 residues. The data were taken from a study of cytomegalovirus exposure and HLA in healthy donors. It was with 60 Vbeta and 13 Jbeta primers that the PCR ran. Using immunoSEQ multiplex PCR, the repertoire was profiled, and TCRdb retains in-frame clones only, with some absent. This repertoire shows about 200,000 clones, roughly 80% found once; its top ten account for 2.7%. Notes on the study in general: Listed as cytomegalovirus-associated were around 160 TCR beta chains. Later analysis reportedly placed an Asian-associated ancestry cluster below the roughly 700-donor mean in N-insertions. Upon later analysis, TCR association rates were observed to vary by HLA locus, being highest for DRB1 and lowest for HLA-C. A link between a missense DCLRE1C variant and TCR beta V- and J-gene trimming emerged from a later analysis.

V gene TRBV5-5 combines with J gene TRBJ2-7; 10 nucleotides agree with TRBD2. This receptor was obtained from a woman aged 40 to 49 in good health and CMV-seronegative. Sequenced material: PBMCs. In DNA, the CDR3 is TGTGCCAGCAGCTTGGTCTCAGGGGGTTGGACTAGCGGTTCCTACGAGCAGTACTTC. It specifies CASSLVSGGWTSGSYEQYF.